This entry lists 22 T cell receptor beta chains sequenced from one sample in a study of blood T cell repertoires in COVID-19 (dated by TCRdb to 2018 to 2020). The method was the immunoSEQ multiplex PCR assay. TCRdb mirrors the immuneACCESS table, restricted to in-frame sequences. Some clones are absent from its copies; in checked studies, under half trace to an unresolved V gene, and the reason for the others is unknown. This sample comprises fewer than 250,000 clones, under 90% of them detected only once. The ten largest account for 8% to 9.5% of the sample. The sequencing sample was made of PBMCs or T cells enriched from blood (not recorded which). The receptors stem from a woman between 50 and 59 years old with acute COVID-19.

This rearrangement joins TRBV19 to TRBJ2-1; TRBD2 aligns across 12 bases. CDR3 size: 16 residues. V was clipped by 10 bases and J by 5 bases; unmatched bases: 12. CDR1 and CDR2 (germline): LNHDA, SQIVND (reference sequence). In DNA form, the CDR3 reads TGTGCCACCAGGGGCACTAGCGGGGGGAAAAACAATGAGCAGTTCTTC. It encodes CATRGTSGGKNNEQFF.

The genes are TRBV28 and TRBJ2-1; 7 positions agree with TRBD2. Germline V CDR1 and CDR2: MDHEN, SYDVKM. The CDR3 is made up of 15 amino acids. The trim removed 7 bases at V and 6 bases at J, leaving 12 bases unmatched. CDR3 in amino acids: CASTLGSSGANEQFF. The CDR3 DNA is TGTGCCAGCACCCTAGGGAGCAGCGGGGCCAATGAGCAGTTCTTC.

V and J are TRBV5-1 and TRBJ1-2, with TRBD1 as a possible D gene (6 bases). Between the trimmed V and J ends, which lost 0 bases and 2 bases, there was a span of 8 bases. CDR3 size: 14 residues. Germline V gene lookup returns CDR1 SGHRS and CDR2 YFSETQ. The CDR3 region has the DNA TGCGCCAGCAGCTTGGGGGACACGAACTATGGCTACACCTTC. Its translation is CASSLGDTNYGYTF. The full variable domain, completed using reference TRBV5-1 and TRBJ1-2, is KAGVTQTPRYLIKTRGQQVTLSCSPISGHRSVSWYQQTPGQGLQFLFEYFSETQRNKGNFPGRFSGRQFSNSRSEMNVSTLELGDSALYLCASSLGDTNYGYTFGSGTRLTVV.

This clone was seen more than once but under ten times. This chain uses TRBV11-1 with TRBJ2-7, with 10 bases lining up with TRBD1. CDR3 length: 16 residues. Germline CDR1 reads SGHAT; CDR2 reads FQDESV (reference sequence). J lost 5 bases, V lost 5 bases, and 12 bases had no gene match. The CDR3 here is CASSLMTGGGGDEQYF. CDR3 bases: TGTGCCAGCAGCCTGATGACAGGGGGCGGAGGTGACGAGCAGTACTTC.

This clone was observed a single time. The V gene is TRBV12-3 or TRBV12-4, the J gene TRBJ1-2; TRBD1 is a possible D gene (5 bases). V was clipped by 3 bases and J by 8 bases, with 13 bases between them. The CDR3 is 13 amino acids. CDR3 region: CASSFAGIEGYTF. The CDR3 DNA sequence: TGTGCCAGCAGTTTTGCAGGGATTGAGGGCTACACCTTC.

This sequence joins TRBV7-9 and TRBJ2-7, with D tentatively TRBD2 (7 bases). The length of the CDR3 is 15 residues. V was cut by 4 bases and J by 2 bases, with 15 bases left in between. CDR1 and CDR2 from the germline V gene are SEHNR and FQNEAQ (reference sequence). CDR3 nucleotide sequence: TGTGCCAGCAGCTCGAGGGGGGGAAGGGCCTACGAGCAGTACTTC. Its protein is CASSSRGGRAYEQYF.

The rearrangement uses TRBV18 and TRBJ1-4; D gene ambiguous. The CDR3 consists of 16 residues. Germline values: CDR1 KGHSH, CDR2 LQKENI. Trimming stripped 3 bases from V and 2 bases from J, with 13 bases between. The CDR3 DNA sequence: TGTGCCAGCTCACCGCTACAGACACCTACTAATGAAAAACTGTTTTTT. Its translation is CASSPLQTPTNEKLFF.

As concerns this clone: One junction end disagrees with the germline gene, perhaps due to a read error. Other nucleotide sequences in the sample specify the same CDR3. The gene calls are TRBV7-2 and TRBJ2-5; 8 nucleotides align to TRBD2. Germline CDR1 and CDR2: SGHTA and FQGNSA. The CDR3 is 14 amino acids. The CDR3 protein is CASSLAGPQETQYF. The DNA of the CDR3 is TGTGCCAGCAGTTTAGCGGGGCCACAAGAGACCCAGTACTTC.

The chain employs TRBV9 and TRBJ1-3; tentatively, D is TRBD1 (5 bases). Trimming cost V 3 bases and J 2 bases, with 18 bases left between them. The CDR3 consists of 17 residues. CDR1 is SGDLS, CDR2 YYNGEE, per germline. CDR3 sequence reads: CASSAFTGGSAGNTIYF. The CDR3 bases are TGTGCCAGCAGCGCCTTCACGGGGGGTTCTGCTGGAAACACCATATATTTT.

The chain's CDR3 is CAISSDRDYGYTF. DNA for the CDR3: TGTGCCATCAGCTCTGACAGGGACTATGGCTACACCTTC. V gene TRBV10-3 combines with J gene TRBJ1-2, with 7 bases identical to TRBD1. In germline, CDR1 is ENHRY, CDR2 SYGVKD. J lost 3 bases, V lost 6 bases, and 4 bases had no gene match. The CDR3 has 13 amino acids.

V usage is TRBV5-6 and J usage is TRBJ2-7; TRBD2 matches 11 bases. Germline V gene lookup returns CDR1 SGHDT and CDR2 YYEEEE. The CDR3 is 14 amino acids. V lost 5 bases and J lost 5; bases outside the gene matches: 6. Here the CDR3 DNA reads TGTGCCAGCAGTGTAGCGGGGGGGTCCAACGAGCAGTACTTC. This codes for CASSVAGGSNEQYF.

The chain uses TRBV7-2 and TRBJ2-2; a weak D match, TRBD2 (5 bases). Trimming cost V 6 bases and J 6 bases, with 14 bases left between them. Germline CDR1 and CDR2: SGHTA and FQGNSA. This CDR3 has 14 amino acids. Here the CDR3 DNA reads TGTGCCAGCAGACAAACTATGGAGGCCGGGGAGCTGTTTTTT. Amino acids: CASRQTMEAGELFF.

This clone has only a few counts. The chain employs TRBV7-2 and TRBJ1-1; 9 bases agree with TRBD1. The CDR3 runs to 14 residues. CDR1 and CDR2 (germline): SGHTA, FQGNSA. V shed 5 bases, J shed 6 bases, and the junction held 7 bases outside the gene matches. The CDR3 sequence: CASSPDRGWAEAFF. CDR3 coding DNA: TGTGCCAGCAGCCCAGACAGGGGGTGGGCTGAAGCTTTCTTT.

This chain joins TRBV10-3 and TRBJ1-2; D may be TRBD1 (6 bases). Germline V lookup: CDR1 ENHRY, CDR2 SYGVKD. V lost 9 bases to trimming and J lost 1 base, with 18 bases between them. This CDR3 contains 15 residues. The CDR3 DNA reads TGTGCCATTAAAACGCAGGGGTTGAGTAACTATGGCTACACCTTC. It encodes CAIKTQGLSNYGYTF.

The V call is TRBV9, the J call TRBJ2-7, with 9 bases identical to TRBD2. Per the germline V gene, CDR1 is SGDLS and CDR2 is YYNGEE. CDR3 length equals 14 residues. J gave up 5 bases and V 3 bases, and 6 bases lay outside the gene matches. CDR3 DNA: TGTGCCAGCAGCGCTTATAGCGGGAGTCACGAGCAGTACTTC. Translation gives CASSAYSGSHEQYF.

The genes are TRBV3-1 (or the pseudogene TRBV3-2) and TRBJ2-1; 8 bases are a match to TRBD2. The ends lost 5 bases at V and 6 bases at J; junction bases unmatched: 3. The length of the CDR3 is 13 residues. Germline loops: CDR1 LGHDT, CDR2 YNNKEL (reference sequence). The CDR3 coding sequence is TGTGCCAGCAGCGCGAGCGGGAGCAATGAGCAGTTCTTC. Translation: CASSASGSNEQFF.

This chain joins TRBV19 and TRBJ2-5, with 7 positions matching TRBD2. The germline V gene encodes CDR1 LNHDA and CDR2 SQIVND (reference sequence). The junction had 15 bases not matched to a gene; V was cut back by 3 bases and J by 5 bases. The CDR3 consists of 17 residues. The CDR3 nucleotides read TGTGCCAGTAGTATCCCAGCGGCTAGCGGATCAGGCGAGACCCAGTACTTC. Translated: CASSIPAASGSGETQYF.

This clone came up a few times. This chain uses TRBV18 with TRBJ1-3; D remains unclear. V lost 3 bases, J lost 2 bases, and 11 bases lay in between. Germline values: CDR1 KGHSH, CDR2 LQKENI. CDR3 length equals 15 residues. The DNA for the CDR3 is TGTGCCAGCTCACCCTCGTCGGTAACTGGAAACACCATATATTTT. Its protein product is CASSPSSVTGNTIYF.

The chain has TRBV18 and TRBJ2-7, with 9 bases matching TRBD1. CDR3 length equals 15 residues. The V and J ends lost 3 bases and 2 bases, in that order; junction bases with no gene match: 5. Germline V gene data show CDR1 as KGHSH and CDR2 as LQKENI. This CDR3 is CASSPLQGATYEQYF. In DNA, the CDR3 is TGTGCCAGCTCACCGTTACAGGGGGCTACCTACGAGCAGTACTTC.

V gene TRBV28 combines with J gene TRBJ1-6; possibly TRBD1 for D (5 bases). Germline V lookup: CDR1 MDHEN, CDR2 SYDVKM. CDR3 length: 16 amino acids. With 7 bases removed from V and 5 bases from J, the gap between germline ends came to 18 bases. In nucleotides, the CDR3 is TGTGCCAGCAACGCGGGACCGCAGACAAATAATTCACCCCTCCACTTT. Translating gives CASNAGPQTNNSPLHF.

This chain links TRBV14 with TRBJ2-7; 7 bases align to TRBD2. CDR3 length equals 15 residues. Losses at the gene ends were 4 bases for V and 2 bases for J; bases not matched to a gene: 8. Looked up from germline, CDR1 is SGHDN and CDR2 is FVKESK. The CDR3 sequence: CASSPLSAGAYEQYF. In DNA, the CDR3 is TGTGCCAGCAGCCCATTGTCTGCGGGGGCCTACGAGCAGTACTTC.

The J gene is TRBJ1-1, the V gene TRBV21-1. TRBV21-1 is noted as a pseudogene. CDR3 length equals 16 residues. This CDR3 reads CASSKVVGGAGTEAFF. The DNA for the CDR3 is TGTGCCAGCAGCAAAGTGGTAGGGGGGGCGGGCACTGAAGCTTTCTTT.